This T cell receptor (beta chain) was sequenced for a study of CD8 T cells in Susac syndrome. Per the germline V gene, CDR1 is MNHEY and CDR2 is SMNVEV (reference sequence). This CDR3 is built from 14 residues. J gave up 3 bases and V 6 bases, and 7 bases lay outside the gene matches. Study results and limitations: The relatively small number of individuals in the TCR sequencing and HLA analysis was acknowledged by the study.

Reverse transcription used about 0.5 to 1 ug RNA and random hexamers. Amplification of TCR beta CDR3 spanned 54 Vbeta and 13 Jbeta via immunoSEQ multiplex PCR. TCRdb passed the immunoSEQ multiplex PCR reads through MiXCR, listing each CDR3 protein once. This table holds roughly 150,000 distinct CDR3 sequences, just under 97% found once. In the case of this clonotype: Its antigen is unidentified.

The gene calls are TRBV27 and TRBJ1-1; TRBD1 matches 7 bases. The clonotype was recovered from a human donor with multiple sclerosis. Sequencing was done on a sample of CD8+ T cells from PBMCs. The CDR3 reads CASSPRGFDTEAFF. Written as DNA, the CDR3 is TGTGCCAGCAGCCCCAGGGGGTTCGACACTGAAGCTTTCTTT.